Here is one TCR beta chain with its context. The CDR3 runs 13 residues. Germline CDR1 and CDR2: KGHDR and SFDVKD. V lost 7 bases and J lost 3, with 11 bases in between. The data were taken from a study of T cell responses to AZD1222 COVID-19 vaccine. Some clones are missing from TCRdb's copy, which holds only in-frame ones; the method was immunoSEQ multiplex PCR. Among 150,000 to 180,000 clones, roughly 90% were seen once, and the ten largest hold approximately 20%. Here the sequenced sample was peripheral blood, taken on day 0 of AZD1222 vaccination. This clonotype originated in an adult in good health. The J gene is TRBJ1-2, the V gene TRBV24-1; D is perhaps TRBD1 (6 bases). Written as DNA, the CDR3 is TGTGCCACCAGCCGGGACAACCACTATGGCTACACCTTC. This translates into CATSRDNHYGYTF.